The source of this T cell receptor beta chain is a study of T cell repertoires in cytomegalovirus infection. The overall study: Indications of both CMV infection and matching HLA type were provided by public TCR beta signatures. The study's findings and limits: Carriers of CMV plus the relevant HLA were identified by cumulative public TCR beta family frequency.

TCRdb passed the reads through MiXCR, listing each CDR3 protein once. The table shows 200,000 to 300,000 distinct CDR3 sequences, with about 7% occurring only once. As for this clonotype: Its antigen remains unidentified.

CDR3 length: 15 amino acids. The junction had 10 bases not matched to a gene; V was cut back by 10 bases and J by 2 bases. The V gene's germline CDR1 is MDHEN and CDR2 SYDVKM. The sample taken for sequencing was PBMCs. The rearrangement links TRBV28 to TRBJ1-5; 8 bases are shared with TRBD1. The clonotype originates from a human donor in good health (CMV status not recorded). Some clones in this sample may be carry-over from other donors' samples. CDR3 amino acids: CATYPSGQGNQPQHF. CDR3 DNA sequence: TGTGCCACCTACCCATCGGGACAGGGCAATCAGCCCCAGCATTTT.